A single sample gave rise to the 10 T cell receptor beta chains below, sequenced in a study of patients and donors after allogeneic stem cell transplantation. Each CDR3 protein is one row after TCRdb ran MiXCR on the RT-PCR reads. The sample gives roughly 960,000 distinct CDR3 sequences, around 17% of which show up once; approximately 5.9% is in the top ten. The sample consisted of blood, either unsorted or a sorted T cell fraction (not recorded which). The receptors were sampled from a human donor who was either an allogeneic HSCT recipient or a stem cell or donor lymphocyte infusion donor (not recorded which). It is not recorded whose cells these are; they may come from a transplant donor.

This chain links TRBV29-1 with TRBJ2-2, with a weak D call TRBD2 (6 bases). The CDR3 has 15 amino acids. Trimming removed 6 bases at V and 1 base at J, with 15 bases between. The germline V gene encodes CDR1 SQVTM and CDR2 ANQGSEA. This CDR3 reads CSVRLGGGNTGELFF. DNA for the CDR3: TGCAGCGTCCGCCTGGGGGGAGGGAACACCGGGGAGCTGTTTTTT.

This clonotype turned up a few times. The V and J genes are TRBV7-2 and TRBJ1-2; no clear D gene. The ends were cut back, 5 bases at V and 3 bases at J, with 13 bases in the middle. The CDR3 is 14 amino acids. From germline, CDR1 is SGHTA and CDR2 FQGNSA. CDR3 DNA sequence: TGTGCCAGCAGCCCTCGGACGGACTACTATGGCTACACCTTC. This codes for CASSPRTDYYGYTF.

This clonotype came up many times. J is TRBJ2-2 and V is TRBV12-3 or TRBV12-4; D is possibly TRBD2 (6 bases). The CDR3 runs 15 residues. V lost 5 bases and J 1 base, leaving 11 bases between the germline ends. The CDR3 DNA is TGTGCCAGCAGTATACGGGGGAAGAACACCGGGGAGCTGTTTTTT. Protein: CASSIRGKNTGELFF.

Many counts were recorded for this clonotype. This rearrangement joins TRBV12-3 or TRBV12-4 to TRBJ1-5, with a weak D call TRBD1 (6 bases). With 8 bases removed from V and 7 bases from J, the gap between germline ends came to 15 bases. The CDR3 runs 13 residues. CDR3: CASHPQGGQPQHF. As DNA, the CDR3 is TGTGCCAGCCACCCACAGGGAGGACAGCCCCAGCATTTT.

This clonotype has just a few counts. The gene calls are TRBV12-3 or TRBV12-4 and TRBJ2-1; 8 bases are shared with TRBD2. This CDR3 has 14 amino acids. J was trimmed by 6 bases and V by 5 bases; bases with no gene match: 6. This chain's CDR3 is CASSLGTRTNEQFF. The CDR3 DNA sequence: TGTGCCAGCAGTCTGGGGACTAGAACCAATGAGCAGTTCTTC.

This clonotype was detected only a few times. This chain connects TRBV7-9 to TRBJ1-5, with TRBD1 as a possible D gene (6 bases). The V end lost 1 base, the J end lost 5 bases, and 18 bases lay between the germline ends. In germline, CDR1 is SEHNR, CDR2 FQNEAQ (reference sequence). The CDR3 spans 17 residues. CDR3 sequence: CASSLGLGGGFDQPQHF. The CDR3, as DNA: TGTGCCAGCAGCTTAGGGTTAGGGGGGGGCTTCGATCAGCCCCAGCATTTT.

This clonotype was seen only a few times. J is TRBJ1-2 and V is TRBV20-1; D gene uncertain. V was pared by 0 bases and J by 1 base, with 9 bases between. Germline V gives CDR1 DFQATT, CDR2 SNEGSKA (reference sequence). The CDR3 has 14 residues. The CDR3 sequence is CSARDGGFNYGYTF. The CDR3 DNA follows: TGCAGTGCTAGAGATGGAGGGTTTAACTATGGCTACACCTTC.

This clonotype has a handful of counts. The V and J genes are TRBV27 and TRBJ2-7; no reliable D call. There are 14 residues in the CDR3. The V gene's germline CDR1 is MNHEY and CDR2 SMNVEV (reference sequence). V was trimmed by 3 bases and J by 1 base, leaving 10 bases between them. The CDR3 region has the DNA TGTGCCAGCAGTTTCTCCCGGTTTTCCTACGAGCAGTACTTC. Translated: CASSFSRFSYEQYF.

The table lists this clonotype with a few counts. This CDR3 reads CASSLFGGHSKGYTF. The CDR3 nucleotides are TGTGCCAGCAGTTTATTTGGGGGGCATTCAAAGGGCTACACCTTC. The chain couples TRBV12-3 or TRBV12-4 to TRBJ1-2, with TRBD1 as a possible D gene (6 bases). The CDR3 length is 15 residues. Trimming shortened V by 2 bases and J by 8 bases, and 18 bases separated the two germline ends.

A few counts support this clonotype. The chain employs TRBV6-2 or TRBV6-3 and TRBJ2-5; weak D call: TRBD2 (7 bases). Germline-derived CDR1 and CDR2 are MNHEY and SVGEGT. V was clipped by 5 bases and J by 0 bases, with 25 bases between them. The CDR3 runs 19 residues. In DNA, the CDR3 is TGTGCCAGCAGTCATATCGGGGGGCCGAAAGTGGGAGACCAAGAGACCCAGTACTTC. It specifies CASSHIGGPKVGDQETQYF.